Reported below is one TCR beta chain. This sample is part of a study of response to subunit inactivated influenza vaccine. TCRdb re-called the RT-PCR reads through MiXCR, storing one row per CDR3 protein. The data hold over 750,000 distinct CDR3 sequences, with around 20% observed a single time. The CDR3 contains 16 residues. V shed 8 bases and J 5 bases; nucleotides not matched to a gene: 8. The V and J genes are TRBV12-3 or TRBV12-4 and TRBJ2-3; 15 bases align to TRBD2. Sequenced material: PBMCs from blood, taken more than 4 days after vaccination. The source of this sequence is a man aged 45-65 years who received an inactivated influenza vaccine. CDR3 sequence reads: CASGRTSGRVVDTQYF. CDR3 DNA: TGTGCCAGCGGCCGGACTAGCGGGAGGGTGGTAGATACGCAGTATTTT.